This T cell receptor beta chain comes out of a study of beta chain features in type 1 diabetes. Study in general: Investigators examined under 140 million sorted cells across all samples.

Staining for CD45RO/CCR7/CD25/CD127/CD95/CD27 allowed sorting of CD4+ naive, central memory, regulatory and stem cell-like memory cells. CDR3 size: 13 residues. CDR1 and CDR2 from the germline V gene are SSHAT and FNYEAQ (reference sequence). Study outcomes and limitations: Shorter TCRB CDR3s, moderately but significantly so, were found in Type 1 diabetes patients in all four CD4+ subsets. In comparison with healthy donors, patients had naive, central memory and Treg TCRB repertoires that appeared more similar.

The investigators reverse transcribed all of the isolated RNA, so they sequenced expressed TCRB transcripts. Measured with immunoSEQ multiplex PCR; TCRdb has only the in-frame clones, and not every one. The table has about 160,000 clones, around 9.7% seen once. Notes on this clone: Its specificity is unknown. A read error may account for a junction end that differs from germline.

The chain is built from TRBV7-7 and TRBJ1-4; unclear D gene. The specimen was central memory CD4+ T cells from blood. The TCR originated in a woman aged 25 to 45 with type 1 diabetes. As DNA, the CDR3 is TGTGCTAGCAGCTATAATCCCGGTGAAAAACTGTTTTTT. Protein product: CASSYNPGEKLFF. The full variable domain, completed using reference TRBV7-7 and TRBJ1-4, is GAGVSQSPRYKVTKRGQDVTLRCDPISSHATLYWYQQALGQGPEFLTYFNYEAQPDKSGLPSDRFSAERPEGSISTLTIQRTEQRDSAMYRCASSYNPGEKLFFGSGTQLSVL.